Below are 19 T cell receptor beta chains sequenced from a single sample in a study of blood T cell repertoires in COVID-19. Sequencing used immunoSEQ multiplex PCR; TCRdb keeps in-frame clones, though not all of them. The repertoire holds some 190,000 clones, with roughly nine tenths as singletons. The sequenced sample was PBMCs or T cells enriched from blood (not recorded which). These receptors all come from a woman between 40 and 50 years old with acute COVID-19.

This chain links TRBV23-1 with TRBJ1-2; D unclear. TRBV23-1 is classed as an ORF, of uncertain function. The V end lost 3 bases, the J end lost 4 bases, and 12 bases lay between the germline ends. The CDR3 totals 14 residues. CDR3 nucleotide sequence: TGCGCCAGCAGTCAGAGGGATAATATCTATGGCTACACCTTC. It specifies CASSQRDNIYGYTF.

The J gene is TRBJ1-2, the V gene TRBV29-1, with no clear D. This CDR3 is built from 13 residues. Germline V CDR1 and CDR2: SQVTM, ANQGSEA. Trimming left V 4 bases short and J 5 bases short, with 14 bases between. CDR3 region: CSVAGRQSYGYTF. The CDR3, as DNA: TGCAGCGTTGCGGGTAGGCAGTCGTATGGCTACACCTTC.

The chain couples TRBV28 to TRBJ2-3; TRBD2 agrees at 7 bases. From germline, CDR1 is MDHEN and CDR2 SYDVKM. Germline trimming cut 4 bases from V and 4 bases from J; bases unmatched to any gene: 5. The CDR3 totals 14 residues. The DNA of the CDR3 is TGTGCCAGCAGTTCGGGGGGACCTCCAGATACGCAGTATTTT. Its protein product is CASSSGGPPDTQYF.

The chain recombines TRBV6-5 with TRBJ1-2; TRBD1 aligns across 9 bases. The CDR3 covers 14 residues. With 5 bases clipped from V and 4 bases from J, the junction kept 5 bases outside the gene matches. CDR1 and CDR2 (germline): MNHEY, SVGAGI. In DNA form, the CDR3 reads TGTGCCAGCAGTACAATGGACAGGGGCTATGGCTACACCTTC. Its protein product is CASSTMDRGYGYTF.

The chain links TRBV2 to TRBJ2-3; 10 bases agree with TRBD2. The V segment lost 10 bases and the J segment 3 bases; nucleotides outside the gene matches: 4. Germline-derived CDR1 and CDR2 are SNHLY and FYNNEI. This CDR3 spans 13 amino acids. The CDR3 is CATASGGTDTQYF. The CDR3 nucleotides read TGTGCCACCGCTAGCGGGGGAACAGATACGCAGTATTTT.

Written as DNA, the CDR3 is TGTGCCAGCAGCCCGACTAGCGGGAGATACAATGAGCAGTTCTTC. Amino acids: CASSPTSGRYNEQFF. This chain connects TRBV6-2 or TRBV6-3 to TRBJ2-1, with 12 nucleotides matching TRBD2. In germline, CDR1 is MNHEY, CDR2 SVGEGT. Losses at the gene ends were 6 bases for V and 4 bases for J; bases not matched to a gene: 4. The CDR3 covers 15 residues.

CDR3 in amino acids: CASSPPLLAGESMNTQYF. The DNA of the CDR3 is TGTGCCAGCTCACCACCTCTACTAGCGGGGGAGTCAATGAATACGCAGTATTTT. The J gene is TRBJ2-3, the V gene TRBV18, with 11 bases aligning to TRBD2. The CDR3 consists of 18 residues. With V trimmed by 0 bases and J by 7 bases, 12 bases remained unmatched. The germline gives CDR1 KGHSH, CDR2 LQKENI.

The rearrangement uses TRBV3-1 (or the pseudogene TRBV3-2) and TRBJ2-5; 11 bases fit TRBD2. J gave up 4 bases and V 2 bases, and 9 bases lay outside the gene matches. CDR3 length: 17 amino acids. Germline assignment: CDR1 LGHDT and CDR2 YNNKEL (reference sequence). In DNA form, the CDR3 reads TGTGCCAGCAGCCAAAGGGGTAGCGGGAGGGCCGTAGAGACCCAGTACTTC. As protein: CASSQRGSGRAVETQYF.

The CDR3 coding sequence is TGTGCCAGCAGCACAAAGGGGGGGGACACTGAAGCTTTCTTT. Its protein product is CASSTKGGDTEAFF. The V gene is TRBV21-1, the J gene TRBJ1-1. TRBV21-1 is described as a pseudogene. This CDR3 has 14 residues.

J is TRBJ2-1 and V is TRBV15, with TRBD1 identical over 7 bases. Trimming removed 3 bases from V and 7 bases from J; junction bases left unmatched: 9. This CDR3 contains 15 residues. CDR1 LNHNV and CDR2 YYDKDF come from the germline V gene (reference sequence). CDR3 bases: TGTGCCACCAGCAGGTACAACCTACAGGGGAATGAGCAGTTCTTC. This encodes CATSRYNLQGNEQFF.

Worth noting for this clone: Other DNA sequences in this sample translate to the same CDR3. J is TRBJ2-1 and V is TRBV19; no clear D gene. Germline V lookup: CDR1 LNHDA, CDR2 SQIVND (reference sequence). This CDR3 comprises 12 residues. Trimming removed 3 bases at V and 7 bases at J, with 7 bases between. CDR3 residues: CASSIVGNEQFF. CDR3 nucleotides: TGTGCCAGTAGTATTGTCGGGAATGAGCAGTTCTTC.

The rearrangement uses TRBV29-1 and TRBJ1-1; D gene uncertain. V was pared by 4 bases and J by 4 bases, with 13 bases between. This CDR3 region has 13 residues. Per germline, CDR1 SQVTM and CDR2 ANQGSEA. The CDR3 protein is CSVVIMAGTEAFF. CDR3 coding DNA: TGCAGCGTTGTTATTATGGCGGGCACTGAAGCTTTCTTT.

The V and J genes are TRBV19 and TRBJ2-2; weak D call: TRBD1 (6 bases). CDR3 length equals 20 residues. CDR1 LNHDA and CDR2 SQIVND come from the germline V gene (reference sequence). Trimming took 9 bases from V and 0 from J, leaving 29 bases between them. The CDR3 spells CASSYQPIQGMGSNTGELFF. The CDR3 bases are TGTGCCAGCAGTTACCAACCAATACAGGGAATGGGATCGAACACCGGGGAGCTGTTTTTT.

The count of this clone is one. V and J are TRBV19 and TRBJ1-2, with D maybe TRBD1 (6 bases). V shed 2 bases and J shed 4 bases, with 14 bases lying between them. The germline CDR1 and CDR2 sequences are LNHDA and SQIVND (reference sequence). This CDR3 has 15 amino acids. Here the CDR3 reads CASSIQHDRSYGYTF. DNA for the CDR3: TGTGCCAGTAGTATACAACACGACAGGAGCTATGGCTACACCTTC.

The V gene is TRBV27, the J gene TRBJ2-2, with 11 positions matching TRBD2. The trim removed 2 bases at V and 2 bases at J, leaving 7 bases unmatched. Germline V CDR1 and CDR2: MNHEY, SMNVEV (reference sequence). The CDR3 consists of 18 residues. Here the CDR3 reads CASSLGSLAGGNTGELFF. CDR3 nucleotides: TGTGCCAGCAGTTTAGGGTCCCTAGCGGGGGGAAACACCGGGGAGCTGTTTTTT.

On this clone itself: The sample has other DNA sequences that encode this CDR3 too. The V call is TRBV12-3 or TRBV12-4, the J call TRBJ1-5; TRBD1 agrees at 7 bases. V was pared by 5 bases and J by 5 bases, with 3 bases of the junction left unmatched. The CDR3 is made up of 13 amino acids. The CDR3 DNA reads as TGTGCCAGCAGTAGGGACAGTTATCAGCCCCAGCATTTT. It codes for CASSRDSYQPQHF.

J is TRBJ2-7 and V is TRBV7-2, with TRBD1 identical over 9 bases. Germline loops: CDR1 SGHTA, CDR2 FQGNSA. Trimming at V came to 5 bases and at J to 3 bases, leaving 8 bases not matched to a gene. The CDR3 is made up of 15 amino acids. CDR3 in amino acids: CASSKDGTGLYEQYF. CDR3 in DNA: TGTGCCAGCAGCAAAGACGGGACAGGGCTCTACGAGCAGTACTTC. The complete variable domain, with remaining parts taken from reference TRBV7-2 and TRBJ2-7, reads GAGVSQSPSNKVTEKGKDVELRCDPISGHTALYWYRQSLGQGLEFLIYFQGNSAPDKSGLPSDRFSAERTGGSVSTLTIQRTQQEDSAVYLCASSKDGTGLYEQYFGPGTRLTVT.

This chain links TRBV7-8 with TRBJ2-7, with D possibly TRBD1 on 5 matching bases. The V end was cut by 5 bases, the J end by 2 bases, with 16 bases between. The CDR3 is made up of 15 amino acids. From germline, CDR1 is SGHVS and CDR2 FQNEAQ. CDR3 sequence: CASSPPYGQTYEQYF. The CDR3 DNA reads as TGTGCCAGCAGCCCCCCCTACGGACAAACCTACGAGCAGTACTTC.

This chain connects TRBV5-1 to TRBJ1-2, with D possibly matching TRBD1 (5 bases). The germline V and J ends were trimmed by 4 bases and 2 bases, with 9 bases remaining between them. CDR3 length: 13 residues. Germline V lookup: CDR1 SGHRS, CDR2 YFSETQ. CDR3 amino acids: CASSPEGNYGYTF. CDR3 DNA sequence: TGCGCCAGCAGCCCGGAGGGGAACTATGGCTACACCTTC.